This T cell receptor (beta chain) was found in a study of Tregs in tolerant kidney transplant recipients. Concerning this clone: Its target is not known.

Assay: immunoSEQ multiplex PCR; the TCRdb copy retains only in-frame clones and omits some. This sample has 60,000 to 70,000 clones, with about nine tenths found just once. Study-wide results and limits: Nucleotide sequences could not be compared across some patients' samples due to primer changes.

Germline V lookup: CDR1 SEHNR, CDR2 FQNEAQ (reference sequence). V was cut by 0 bases and J by 2 bases, with 17 bases left in between. CDR3 length: 17 residues. The rearrangement joins TRBV7-9 to TRBJ2-7, with D possibly matching TRBD2 (6 bases). Specimen: CD8+ T cells from blood, collected before the transplant. The receptor was isolated from a human donor who received a combined kidney and bone marrow transplant. This chain's CDR3 is CASSLAPEGQGAYEQYF. In DNA, the CDR3 is TGTGCCAGCAGCTTAGCCCCGGAGGGGCAGGGAGCCTACGAGCAGTACTTC. Supplemented by reference TRBV7-9 and TRBJ2-7, the full variable domain reads DTGVSQNPRHKITKRGQNVTFRCDPISEHNRLYWYRQTLGQGPEFLTYFQNEAQLEKSRLLSDRFSAERPKGSFSTLEIQRTEQGDSAMYLCASSLAPEGQGAYEQYFGPGTRLTVT.